Below, one T cell receptor (beta chain) is given with its context. Its antigen is undetermined. This table comes from immunoSEQ multiplex PCR, and its TCRdb copy is limited to in-frame clones, with some not included. The repertoire includes approximately 150,000 clones, roughly 90% of them detected once, and 1.9% sits in the top ten. This sample stems from a study of T cell responses to AZD1222 COVID-19 vaccine. Study-wide results and caveats: Vaccine-related CD4 TCRs covered spike, predominating at 160-218 and 743-854. Among the donors, most were white British and more were female, and clonal diversity was possibly underestimated. Reports indicate that nearly half of spike-specific TCRs are directed at unmutated variant regions.

The clonotype comes from an adult who received the AZD1222 COVID-19 vaccine. This specimen consisted of peripheral blood, obtained 28 days after the second AZD1222 dose.

CDR3 in amino acids: CASSQDQGAYYEQYF. As DNA, the CDR3 is TGTGCCAGCAGCCAAGACCAGGGAGCGTACTACGAGCAGTACTTC. J is TRBJ2-7 and V is TRBV14; D could derive from TRBD1 or TRBD2 (5 bases each). Trimming stripped 0 bases from V and 3 bases from J, with 12 bases between. Germline CDR1 reads SGHDN; CDR2 reads FVKESK. The CDR3 covers 15 residues.